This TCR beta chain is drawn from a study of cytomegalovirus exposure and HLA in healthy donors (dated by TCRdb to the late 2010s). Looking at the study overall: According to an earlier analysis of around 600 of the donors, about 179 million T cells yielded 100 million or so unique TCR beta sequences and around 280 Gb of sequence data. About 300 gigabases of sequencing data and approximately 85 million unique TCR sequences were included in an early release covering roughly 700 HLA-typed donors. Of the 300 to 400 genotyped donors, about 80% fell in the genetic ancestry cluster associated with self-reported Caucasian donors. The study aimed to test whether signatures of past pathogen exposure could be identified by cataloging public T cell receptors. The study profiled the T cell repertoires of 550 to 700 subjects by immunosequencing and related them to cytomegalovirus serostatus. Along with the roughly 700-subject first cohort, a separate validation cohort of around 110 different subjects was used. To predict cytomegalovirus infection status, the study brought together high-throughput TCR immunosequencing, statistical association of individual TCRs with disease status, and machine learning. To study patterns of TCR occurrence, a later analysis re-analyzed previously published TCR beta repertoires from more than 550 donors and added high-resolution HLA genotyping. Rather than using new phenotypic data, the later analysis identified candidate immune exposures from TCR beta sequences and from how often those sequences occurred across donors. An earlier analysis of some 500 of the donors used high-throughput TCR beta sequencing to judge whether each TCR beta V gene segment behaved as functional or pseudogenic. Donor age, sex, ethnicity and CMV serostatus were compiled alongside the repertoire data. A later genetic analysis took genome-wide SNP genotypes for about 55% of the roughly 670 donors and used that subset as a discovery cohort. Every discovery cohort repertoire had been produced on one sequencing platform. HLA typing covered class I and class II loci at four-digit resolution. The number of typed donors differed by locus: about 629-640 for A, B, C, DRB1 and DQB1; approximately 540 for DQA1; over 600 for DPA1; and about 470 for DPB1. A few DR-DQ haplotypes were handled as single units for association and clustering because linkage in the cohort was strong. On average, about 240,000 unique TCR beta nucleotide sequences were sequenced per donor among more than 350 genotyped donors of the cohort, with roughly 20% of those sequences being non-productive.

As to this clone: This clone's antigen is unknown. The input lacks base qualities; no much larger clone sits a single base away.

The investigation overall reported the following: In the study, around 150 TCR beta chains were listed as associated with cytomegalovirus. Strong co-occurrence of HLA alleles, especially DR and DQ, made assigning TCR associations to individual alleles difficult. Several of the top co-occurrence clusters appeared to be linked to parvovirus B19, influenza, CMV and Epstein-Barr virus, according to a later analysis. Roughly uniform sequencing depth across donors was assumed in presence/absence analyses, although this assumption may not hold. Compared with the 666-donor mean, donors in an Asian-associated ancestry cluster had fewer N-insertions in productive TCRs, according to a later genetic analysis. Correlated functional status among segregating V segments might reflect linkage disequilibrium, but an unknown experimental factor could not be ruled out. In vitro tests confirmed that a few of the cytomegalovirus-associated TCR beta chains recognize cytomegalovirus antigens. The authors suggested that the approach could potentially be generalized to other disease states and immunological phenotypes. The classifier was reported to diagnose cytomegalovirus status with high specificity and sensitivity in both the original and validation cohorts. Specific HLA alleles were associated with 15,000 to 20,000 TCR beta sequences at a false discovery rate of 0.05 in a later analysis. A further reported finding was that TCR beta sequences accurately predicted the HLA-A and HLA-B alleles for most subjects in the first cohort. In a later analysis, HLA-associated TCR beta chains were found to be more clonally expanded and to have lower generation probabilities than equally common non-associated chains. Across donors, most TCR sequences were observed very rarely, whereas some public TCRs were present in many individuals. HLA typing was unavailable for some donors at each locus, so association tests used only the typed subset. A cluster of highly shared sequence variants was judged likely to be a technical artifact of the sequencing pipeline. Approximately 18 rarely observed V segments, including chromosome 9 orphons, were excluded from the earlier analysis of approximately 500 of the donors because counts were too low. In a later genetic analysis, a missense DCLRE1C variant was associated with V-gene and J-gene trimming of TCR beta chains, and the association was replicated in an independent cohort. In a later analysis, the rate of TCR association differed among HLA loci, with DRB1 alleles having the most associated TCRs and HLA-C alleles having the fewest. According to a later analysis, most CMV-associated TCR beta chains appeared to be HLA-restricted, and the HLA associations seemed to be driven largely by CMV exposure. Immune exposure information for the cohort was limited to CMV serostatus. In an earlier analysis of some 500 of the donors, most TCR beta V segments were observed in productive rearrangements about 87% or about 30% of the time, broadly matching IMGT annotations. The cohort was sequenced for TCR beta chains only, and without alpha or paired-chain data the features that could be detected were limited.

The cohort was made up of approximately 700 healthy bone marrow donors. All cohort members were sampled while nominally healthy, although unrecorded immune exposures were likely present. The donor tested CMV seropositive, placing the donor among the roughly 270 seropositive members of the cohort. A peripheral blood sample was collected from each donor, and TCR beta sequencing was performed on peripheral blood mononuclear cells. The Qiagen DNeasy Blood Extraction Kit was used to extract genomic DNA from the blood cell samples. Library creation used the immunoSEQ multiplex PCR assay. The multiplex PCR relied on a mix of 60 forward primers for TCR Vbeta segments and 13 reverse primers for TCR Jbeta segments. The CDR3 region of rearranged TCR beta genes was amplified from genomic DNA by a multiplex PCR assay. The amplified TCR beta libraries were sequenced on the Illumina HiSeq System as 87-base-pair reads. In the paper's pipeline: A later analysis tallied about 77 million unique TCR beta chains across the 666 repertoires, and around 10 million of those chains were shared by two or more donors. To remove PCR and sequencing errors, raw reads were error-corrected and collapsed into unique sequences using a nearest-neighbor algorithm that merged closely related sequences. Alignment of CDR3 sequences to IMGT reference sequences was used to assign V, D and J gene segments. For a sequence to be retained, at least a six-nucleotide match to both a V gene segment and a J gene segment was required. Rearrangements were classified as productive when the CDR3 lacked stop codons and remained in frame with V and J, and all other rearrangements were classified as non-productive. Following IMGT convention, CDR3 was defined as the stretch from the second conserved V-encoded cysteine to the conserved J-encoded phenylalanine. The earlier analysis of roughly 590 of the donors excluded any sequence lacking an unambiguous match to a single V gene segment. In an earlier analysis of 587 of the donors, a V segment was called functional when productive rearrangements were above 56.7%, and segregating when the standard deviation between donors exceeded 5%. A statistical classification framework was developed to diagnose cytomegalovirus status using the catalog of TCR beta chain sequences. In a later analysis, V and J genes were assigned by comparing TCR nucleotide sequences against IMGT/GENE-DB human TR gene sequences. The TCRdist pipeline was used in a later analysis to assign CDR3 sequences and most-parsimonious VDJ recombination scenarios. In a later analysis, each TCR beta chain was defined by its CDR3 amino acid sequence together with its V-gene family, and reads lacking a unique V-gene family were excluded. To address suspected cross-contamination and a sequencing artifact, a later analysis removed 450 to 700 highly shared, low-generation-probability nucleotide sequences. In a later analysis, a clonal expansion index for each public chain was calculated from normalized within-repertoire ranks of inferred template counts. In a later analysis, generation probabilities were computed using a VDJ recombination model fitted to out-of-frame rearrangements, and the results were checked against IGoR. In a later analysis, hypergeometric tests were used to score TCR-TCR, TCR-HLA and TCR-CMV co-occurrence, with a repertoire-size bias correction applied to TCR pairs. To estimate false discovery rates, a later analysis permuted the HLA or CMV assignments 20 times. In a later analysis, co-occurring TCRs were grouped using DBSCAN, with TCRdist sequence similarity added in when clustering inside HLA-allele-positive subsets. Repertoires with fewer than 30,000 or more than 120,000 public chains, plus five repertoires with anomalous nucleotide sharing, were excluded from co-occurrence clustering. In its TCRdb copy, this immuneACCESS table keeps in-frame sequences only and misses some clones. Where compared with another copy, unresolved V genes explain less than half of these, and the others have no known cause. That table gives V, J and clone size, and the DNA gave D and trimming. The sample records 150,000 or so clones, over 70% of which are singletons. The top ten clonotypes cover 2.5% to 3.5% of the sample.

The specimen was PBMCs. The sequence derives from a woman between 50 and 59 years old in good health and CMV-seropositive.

The CDR3 region reads CASGLKAKGLYEQYF. The DNA reads as follows: TGTGCTAGTGGTTTGAAAGCCAAGGGACTCTACGAGCAGTACTTC. The sequence links TRBV12-5 to TRBJ2-7; the D gene is possibly TRBD2, with 6 bases matching. CDR1 LGHNT and CDR2 FRNRAP were looked up in the germline V gene. Spanning cysteine to phenylalanine, the CDR3 consists of 15 amino acids. Of all the DNA, just the CDR3 is kept, 45 bases in frame from base 1. The trim is 2 bases for V and 3 bases for J, with a gap of 14 bases between the germline ends. The CDR3 plus the reference TRBV12-5 and TRBJ2-7 genes for the other parts give the full variable domain: DARVTQTPRHKVTEMGQEVTMRCQPILGHNTVFWYRQTMMQGLELLAYFRNRAPLDDSGMPKDRFSAEMPDATLATLKIQPSEPRDSAVYFCASGLKAKGLYEQYFGPGTRLTVT.